These 19 T cell receptor beta chains share one sample of origin, sequenced in a study of response to subunit inactivated influenza vaccine. TCRdb independently ran MiXCR on the RT-PCR reads; one entry per CDR3 protein. The sample contains hundreds of thousands of distinct CDR3 sequences, about a tenth of which appear only once. This material consisted of PBMCs from blood, taken roughly 45 days after vaccination. These receptors originate from a man aged 50 or older who received an inactivated influenza vaccine.

In this sample, this clonotype turned up many times. The chain uses TRBV5-1 and TRBJ2-7; TRBD1 might be the D (6 bases). Germline V gene lookup returns CDR1 SGHRS and CDR2 YFSETQ. The CDR3 extends over 16 amino acids. V was clipped by 2 bases and J by 0 bases, with 15 bases between them. The CDR3 nucleotides read TGCGCCAGCAGCTTTTTACAGGGTGAATTCTCCTACGAGCAGTACTTC. Translation: CASSFLQGEFSYEQYF.

This clonotype was seen a few times. This chain connects TRBV7-2 to TRBJ2-2; D is possibly TRBD1 or TRBD2 (6 bases each). CDR3 length equals 14 residues. Germline CDR1 reads SGHTA; CDR2 reads FQGNSA. The ends were cut back, 10 bases at V and 4 bases at J, with 16 bases in the middle. In DNA, the CDR3 is TGTGCCACCACCGTTGGAGGGGGCACCGGGGAGCTGTTTTTT. It translates to CATTVGGGTGELFF. The whole variable domain, remainder taken from reference TRBV7-2 and TRBJ2-2, is GAGVSQSPSNKVTEKGKDVELRCDPISGHTALYWYRQSLGQGLEFLIYFQGNSAPDKSGLPSDRFSAERTGGSVSTLTIQRTQQEDSAVYLCATTVGGGTGELFFGEGSRLTVL.

This clonotype was picked up a small number of times. The J gene is TRBJ2-7, the V gene TRBV2; 10 bases match TRBD1. Germline trimming cut 9 bases from V and 5 bases from J; bases unmatched to any gene: 10. Germline V gene lookup returns CDR1 SNHLY and CDR2 FYNNEI. There are 14 residues in the CDR3. This chain's CDR3 is CASRTGTGDNEQYF. In DNA form, the CDR3 reads TGTGCCAGTAGAACCGGGACAGGGGACAACGAGCAGTACTTC.

The V and J genes are TRBV5-1 and TRBJ2-2, with 7 bases matching TRBD2. V shed 6 bases and J 4 bases; nucleotides not matched to a gene: 12. The CDR3 is made up of 16 amino acids. Per germline, CDR1 SGHRS and CDR2 YFSETQ. Written as DNA, the CDR3 is TGCGCCAGCACCAGTCTGGGGGGAGGGAGCACCGGGGAGCTGTTTTTT. This gives the protein CASTSLGGGSTGELFF.

The genes are TRBV6-2 or TRBV6-3 and TRBJ2-6; D not certain. The CDR3 contains 17 residues. Germline V gene lookup returns CDR1 MNHEY and CDR2 SVGEGT. Trimming cost V 0 bases and J 0 bases, with 9 bases left between them. CDR3 protein: CASSYSWGRSGANVLTF. CDR3 sequence (DNA): TGTGCCAGCAGTTACTCTTGGGGTCGCTCTGGGGCCAACGTCCTGACTTTC.

This clonotype was detected once. This chain joins TRBV10-3 and TRBJ2-3; 8 bases match TRBD2. Germline values: CDR1 ENHRY, CDR2 SYGVKD. Germline trimming cut 8 bases from V and 6 bases from J; bases unmatched to any gene: 13. The CDR3 consists of 15 residues. Written as DNA, the CDR3 is TGTGCCATCGCGGTAGCGGGGAGTTGGGTGGATACGCAGTATTTT. As protein: CAIAVAGSWVDTQYF.

V is TRBV9 and J is TRBJ2-5, with D uncertain. The germline V gene encodes CDR1 SGDLS and CDR2 YYNGEE. The CDR3 is 13 residues long. With 3 bases removed from V and 2 bases from J, the gap between germline ends came to 8 bases. The CDR3 region has the DNA TGTGCCAGCAGCGAGGAACCTCAAGAGACCCAGTACTTC. Its translation: CASSEEPQETQYF. Supplemented by reference TRBV9 and TRBJ2-5, the full variable domain reads DSGVTQTPKHLITATGQRVTLRCSPRSGDLSVYWYQQSLDQGLQFLIQYYNGEERAKGNILERFSAQQFPDLHSELNLSSLELGDSALYFCASSEEPQETQYFGPGTRLLVL.

In its sample, this clonotype was seen a few times. This chain uses TRBV12-3 or TRBV12-4 with TRBJ2-2; 7 positions match TRBD1. This CDR3 is 17 amino acids long. Germline trimming cut 7 bases from V and 1 base from J; bases unmatched to any gene: 12. CDR3 coding DNA: TGTGCCAGCATCCCTAGTTATGGACAGGAGAACACCGGGGAGCTGTTTTTT. This gives the protein CASIPSYGQENTGELFF.

The J gene is TRBJ2-5, the V gene TRBV14; D remains unclear. This CDR3 is 13 amino acids long. Germline CDR1 and CDR2: SGHDN and FVKESK. Trimming took off 2 bases at V and 2 bases at J, with 6 bases between the two ends. The CDR3 nucleotides read TGTGCCAGCAGCCAAAGAGCTCAAGAGACCCAGTACTTC. Residues: CASSQRAQETQYF.

A few counts support this clonotype. The chain's CDR3 is CASRPQGERDYGYTF. CDR3 bases: TGCGCCAGCAGACCTCAAGGGGAGAGGGACTATGGCTACACCTTC. The V call is TRBV5-1, the J call TRBJ1-2; tentatively, D is TRBD1 (5 bases). V was shortened by 5 bases and J by 3 bases, with 17 bases between the two germline ends. The CDR3 has 15 residues. The germline V gene encodes CDR1 SGHRS and CDR2 YFSETQ. Supplemented by reference TRBV5-1 and TRBJ1-2, the full variable domain reads KAGVTQTPRYLIKTRGQQVTLSCSPISGHRSVSWYQQTPGQGLQFLFEYFSETQRNKGNFPGRFSGRQFSNSRSEMNVSTLELGDSALYLCASRPQGERDYGYTFGSGTRLTVV.

This clonotype was counted a single time. A junction boundary mismatches the germline segment, possibly from a read error. This chain connects TRBV2 to TRBJ2-1, with TRBD1 identical over 7 bases. This CDR3 is built from 13 residues. Germline loops: CDR1 SNHLY, CDR2 FYNNEI. The DNA for the CDR3 is TGTGCCAGCAGCGAGTACAGGGGAGAGGCAGAGATCTTC. It specifies CASSEYRGEAEIF.

As for this clonotype: With a much larger clone just one base away, this may be a read error. The CDR3: CASSFVLRDEKVFF. The DNA for the CDR3 is TGTGCCAGCAGTTTCGTCCTCAGGGATGAAAAAGTGTTTTTT. This chain uses TRBV12-3 or TRBV12-4 with TRBJ1-4; maybe TRBD1 (5 bases). The CDR3 length is 14 residues.

This clonotype has a handful of counts. This chain uses TRBV7-8 with TRBJ2-3; D unclear. The CDR3 is 13 residues long. CDR1 and CDR2 from the germline V gene are SGHVS and FQNEAQ. Trimming removed 5 bases at V and 2 bases at J, with 8 bases between. CDR3 sequence: CASSQGNTDTQYF. In nucleotides, the CDR3 is TGTGCCAGCAGCCAAGGAAACACAGATACGCAGTATTTT.

This clonotype has more than one count but fewer than ten. The chain has TRBV20-1 and TRBJ2-3; 11 nucleotides match TRBD1. Trimming removed 6 bases from V and 1 base from J; junction bases left unmatched: 3. Germline V gives CDR1 DFQATT, CDR2 SNEGSKA (reference sequence). This CDR3 region has 14 residues. The CDR3 loop reads CSAGTGGRTDTQYF. The CDR3, as DNA: TGCAGTGCGGGGACAGGGGGTCGCACAGATACGCAGTATTTT.

The rearrangement links TRBV2 to TRBJ2-1, with 10 bases aligning to TRBD2. Germline V gives CDR1 SNHLY, CDR2 FYNNEI. V trimming: 2 bases; J trimming: 10 bases; junction bases outside the gene matches: 14. The CDR3 sequence is 17 residues long. For the CDR3, the DNA is TGTGCCAGCAGTGAACAGACTAGCGGGCTGGGGCTGCGCGAGCAGTTCTTC. Protein product: CASSEQTSGLGLREQFF.

The chain employs TRBV7-3 and TRBJ2-5; TRBD2 matches at 8 bases. V shed 0 bases and J 5 bases; nucleotides not matched to a gene: 5. The CDR3 is made up of 15 amino acids. The V gene's germline CDR1 is SGHTA and CDR2 FQGTGA. The CDR3 DNA reads TGTGCCAGCAGCTTAACCGGACTAGCTGGTGAGACCCAGTACTTC. Its protein product is CASSLTGLAGETQYF.

The chain joins TRBV20-1 to TRBJ2-7, with 7 bases fitting TRBD1. The CDR3 sequence is 13 residues long. Germline-derived CDR1 and CDR2 are DFQATT and SNEGSKA (reference sequence). Unmatched junction bases numbered 6, after V lost 5 bases and J lost 2 bases. The DNA for the CDR3 is TGCAGTGCTCGTCTCACAGGGGCCTACGAGCAGTACTTC. Translation gives CSARLTGAYEQYF.

In this sample, this clonotype turned up a few times. The rearrangement links TRBV5-8 to TRBJ1-2; D is uncertain. The CDR3 is made up of 11 amino acids. Between the trimmed V and J ends, which lost 3 bases and 12 bases, there was a span of 12 bases. Germline V gene sequence: CDR1 SGHTS, CDR2 YDEGEE. The CDR3 DNA reads TGTGCCAGCAGCTCCGGACTGGGGAACACCTTC. It specifies CASSSGLGNTF.

The chain recombines TRBV15 with TRBJ2-7, with 8 bases matching TRBD1. CDR3 length: 14 residues. Losses at the gene ends were 1 base for V and 3 bases for J; bases not matched to a gene: 2. Germline CDR1 reads LNHNV; CDR2 reads YYDKDF (reference sequence). CDR3 in amino acids: CATSRGTGYYEQYF. CDR3 DNA: TGTGCCACCAGCAGAGGGACAGGGTACTACGAGCAGTACTTC.